The sample holds one count of the clone carrying this TCR beta chain. Its matching antigen is unknown. This sample was taken from a study of beta chain features in type 1 diabetes. The study's findings and limits: Relative to healthy donors, patients appeared to have naive, central memory and Treg TCRB repertoires that were more similar. Still unanswered here is whether HLA type influences TCRB rearrangement. When cDNA is sequenced, cells with high TCR expression could be over-represented.

CDR3 length: 15 residues. Between the trimmed V and J ends, which lost 5 bases and 5 bases, there was a span of 19 bases. CDR1 is SGDLS and CDR2 is YYNGEE in the germline V gene. Using CD45RO/CCR7/CD25/CD127/CD95/CD27, CD4+ naive, central memory, regulatory and stem cell-like memory cells were sorted. The whole isolated RNA underwent reverse transcription, so sequencing captured expressed TCRB transcripts. Generated by immunoSEQ multiplex PCR, the TCRdb table keeps only in-frame clones and is missing some. Of roughly 450,000 clones listed, approximately 15% are singletons. The specimen sequenced was naive CD4+ T cells from blood. The rearrangement joins TRBV9 to TRBJ2-5; TRBD2 is a possible D gene (5 bases). The sequence was obtained from a man aged 25-40 years in good health. CDR3 sequence: CASSTGNTVGETQYF. The CDR3 region has the DNA TGTGCCAGCAGTACCGGGAACACCGTCGGGGAGACCCAGTACTTC.